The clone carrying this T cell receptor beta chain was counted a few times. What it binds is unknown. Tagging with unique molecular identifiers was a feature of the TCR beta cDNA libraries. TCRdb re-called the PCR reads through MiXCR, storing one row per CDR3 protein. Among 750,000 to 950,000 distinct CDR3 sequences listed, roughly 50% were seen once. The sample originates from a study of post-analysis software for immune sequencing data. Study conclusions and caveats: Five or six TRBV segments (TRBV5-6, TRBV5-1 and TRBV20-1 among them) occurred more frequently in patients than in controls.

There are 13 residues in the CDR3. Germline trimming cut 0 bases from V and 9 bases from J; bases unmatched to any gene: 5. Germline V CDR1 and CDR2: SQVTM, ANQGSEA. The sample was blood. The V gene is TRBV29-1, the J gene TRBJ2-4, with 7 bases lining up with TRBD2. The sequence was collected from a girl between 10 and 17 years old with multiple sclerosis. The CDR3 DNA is TGCAGCGTTGAAGATCGGGAGGCACGCATTCAGTACTTC. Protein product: CSVEDREARIQYF.